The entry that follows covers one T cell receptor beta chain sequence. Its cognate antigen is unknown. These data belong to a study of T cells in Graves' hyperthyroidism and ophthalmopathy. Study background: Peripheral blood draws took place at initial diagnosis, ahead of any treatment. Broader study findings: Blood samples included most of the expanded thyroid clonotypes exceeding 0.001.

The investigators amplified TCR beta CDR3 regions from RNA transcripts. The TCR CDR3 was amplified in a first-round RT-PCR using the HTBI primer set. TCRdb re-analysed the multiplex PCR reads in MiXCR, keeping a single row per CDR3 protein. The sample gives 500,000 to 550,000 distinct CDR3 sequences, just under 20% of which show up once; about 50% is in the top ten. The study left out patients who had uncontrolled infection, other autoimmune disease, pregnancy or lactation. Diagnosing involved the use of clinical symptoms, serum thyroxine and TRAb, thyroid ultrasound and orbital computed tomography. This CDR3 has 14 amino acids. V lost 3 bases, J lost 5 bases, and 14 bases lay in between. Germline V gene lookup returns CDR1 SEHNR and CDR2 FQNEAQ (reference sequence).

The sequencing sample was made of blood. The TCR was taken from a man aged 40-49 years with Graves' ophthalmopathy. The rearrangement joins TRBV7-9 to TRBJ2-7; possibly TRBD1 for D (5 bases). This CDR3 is CASSFKGLRHEQYF. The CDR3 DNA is TGTGCCAGCAGCTTCAAGGGGTTGAGACACGAGCAGTACTTC.